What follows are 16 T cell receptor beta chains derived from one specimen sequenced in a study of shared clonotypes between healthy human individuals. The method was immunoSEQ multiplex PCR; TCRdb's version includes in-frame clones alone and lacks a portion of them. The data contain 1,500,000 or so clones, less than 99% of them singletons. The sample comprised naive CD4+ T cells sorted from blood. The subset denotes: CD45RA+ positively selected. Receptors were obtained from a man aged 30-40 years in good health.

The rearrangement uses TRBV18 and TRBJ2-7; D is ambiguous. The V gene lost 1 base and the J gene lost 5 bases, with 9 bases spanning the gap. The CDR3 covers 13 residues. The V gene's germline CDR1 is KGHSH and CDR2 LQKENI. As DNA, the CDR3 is TGTGCCAGCTCACCACTGGCGGCCCACGAGCAGTACTTC. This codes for CASSPLAAHEQYF.

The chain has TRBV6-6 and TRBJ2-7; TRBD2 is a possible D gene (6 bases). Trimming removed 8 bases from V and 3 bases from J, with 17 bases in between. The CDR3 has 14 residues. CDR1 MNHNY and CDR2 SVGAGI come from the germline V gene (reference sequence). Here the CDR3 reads CASAKRTEGYEQYF. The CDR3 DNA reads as TGTGCCAGCGCCAAGCGAACGGAGGGCTACGAGCAGTACTTC.

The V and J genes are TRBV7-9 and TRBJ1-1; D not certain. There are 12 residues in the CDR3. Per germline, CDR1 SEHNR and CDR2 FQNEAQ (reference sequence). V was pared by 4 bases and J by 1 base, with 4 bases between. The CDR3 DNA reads TGTGCCAGCAGCTGGAGGAACACTGAAGCTTTCTTT. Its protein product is CASSWRNTEAFF.

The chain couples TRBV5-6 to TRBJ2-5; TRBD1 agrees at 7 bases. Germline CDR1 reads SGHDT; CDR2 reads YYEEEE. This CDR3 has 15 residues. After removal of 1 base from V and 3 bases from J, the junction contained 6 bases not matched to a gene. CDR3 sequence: CASSLTLGTEETQYF. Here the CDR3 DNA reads TGTGCCAGCAGCTTGACCCTCGGGACAGAAGAGACCCAGTACTTC.

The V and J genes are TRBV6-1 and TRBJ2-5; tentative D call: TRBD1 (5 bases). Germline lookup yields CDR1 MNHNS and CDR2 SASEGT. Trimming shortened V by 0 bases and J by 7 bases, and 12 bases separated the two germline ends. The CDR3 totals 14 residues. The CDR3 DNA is TGTGCCAGCAGTGAAGCGGGCAGGGTAGGGACCCAGTACTTC. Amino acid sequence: CASSEAGRVGTQYF.

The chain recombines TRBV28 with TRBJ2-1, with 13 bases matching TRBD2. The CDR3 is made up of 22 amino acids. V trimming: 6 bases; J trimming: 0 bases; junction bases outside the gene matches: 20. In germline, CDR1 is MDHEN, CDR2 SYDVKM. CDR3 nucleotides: TGTGCCAGCAGCTTAACCAGAATACTAGCGGGAGGGCCCCAGAGCTCCTACAATGAGCAGTTCTTC. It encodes CASSLTRILAGGPQSSYNEQFF. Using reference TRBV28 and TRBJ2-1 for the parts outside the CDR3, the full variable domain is DVKVTQSSRYLVKRTGEKVFLECVQDMDHENMFWYRQDPGLGLRLIYFSYDVKMKEKGDIPEGYSVSREKKERFSLILESASTNQTSMYLCASSLTRILAGGPQSSYNEQFFGPGTRLTVL.

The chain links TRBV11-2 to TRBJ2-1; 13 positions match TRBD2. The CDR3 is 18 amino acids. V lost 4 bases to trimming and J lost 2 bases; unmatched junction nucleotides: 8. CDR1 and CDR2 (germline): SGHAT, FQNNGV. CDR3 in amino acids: CASSSRTSGSVAYNEQFF. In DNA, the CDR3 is TGTGCCAGCAGCTCACGGACTAGCGGGAGTGTCGCCTACAATGAGCAGTTCTTC.

The CDR3 loop reads CASSEAGLESEQYF. The CDR3 nucleotides are TGTGCCAGCAGTGAAGCTGGGTTAGAGAGCGAGCAGTACTTC. This chain links TRBV6-1 with TRBJ2-7; D is unclear. The CDR3 is made up of 14 amino acids. The V end lost 0 bases, the J end lost 6 bases, and 12 bases lay between the germline ends. Germline loops: CDR1 MNHNS, CDR2 SASEGT.

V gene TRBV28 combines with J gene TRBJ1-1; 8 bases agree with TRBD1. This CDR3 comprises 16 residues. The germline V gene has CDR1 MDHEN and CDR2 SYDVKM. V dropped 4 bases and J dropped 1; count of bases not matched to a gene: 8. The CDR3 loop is CASSSTRQGWNTEAFF. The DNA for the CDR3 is TGTGCCAGCAGTTCTACAAGACAGGGGTGGAACACTGAAGCTTTCTTT.

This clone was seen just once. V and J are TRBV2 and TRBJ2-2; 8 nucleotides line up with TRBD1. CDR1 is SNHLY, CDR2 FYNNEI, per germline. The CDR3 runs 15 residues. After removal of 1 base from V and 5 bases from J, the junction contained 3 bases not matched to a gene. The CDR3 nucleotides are TGTGCCAGCAGTGAAGACAGGGGGAAGACCGGGGAGCTGTTTTTT. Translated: CASSEDRGKTGELFF.

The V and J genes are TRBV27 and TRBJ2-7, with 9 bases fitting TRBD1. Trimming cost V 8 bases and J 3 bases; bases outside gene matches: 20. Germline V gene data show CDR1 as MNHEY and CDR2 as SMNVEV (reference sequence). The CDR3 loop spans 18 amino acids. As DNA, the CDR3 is TGTGCCAGCGGCTTAGCGTTGACAGGGGGGGCGAGGCTCTACGAGCAGTACTTC. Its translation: CASGLALTGGARLYEQYF.

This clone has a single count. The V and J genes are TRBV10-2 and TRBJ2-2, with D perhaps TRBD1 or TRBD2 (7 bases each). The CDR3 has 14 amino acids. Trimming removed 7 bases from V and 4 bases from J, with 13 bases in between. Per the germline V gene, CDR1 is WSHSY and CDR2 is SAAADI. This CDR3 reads CASTREGATGELFF. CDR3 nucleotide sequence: TGCGCCAGCACTAGGGAGGGGGCCACCGGGGAGCTGTTTTTT.

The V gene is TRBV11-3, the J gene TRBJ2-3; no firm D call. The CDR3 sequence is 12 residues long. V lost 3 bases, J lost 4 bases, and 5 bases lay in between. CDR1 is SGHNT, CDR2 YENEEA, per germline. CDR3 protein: CASSLSSDTQYF. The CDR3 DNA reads TGTGCCAGCAGCTTGTCTTCAGATACGCAGTATTTT.

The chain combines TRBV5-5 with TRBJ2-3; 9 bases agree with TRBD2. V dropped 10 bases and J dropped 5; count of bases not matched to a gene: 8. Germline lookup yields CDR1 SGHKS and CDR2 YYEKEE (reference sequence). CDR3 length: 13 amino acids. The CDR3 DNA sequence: TGTGCCTCCCGGCGGGAGGGCCAAGATACGCAGTATTTT. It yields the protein CASRREGQDTQYF.

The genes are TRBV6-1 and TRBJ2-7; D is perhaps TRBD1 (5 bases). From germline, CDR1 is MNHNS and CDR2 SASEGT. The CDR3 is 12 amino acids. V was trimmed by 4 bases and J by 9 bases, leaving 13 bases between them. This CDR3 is CASSVKTRGQYF. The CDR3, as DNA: TGTGCCAGCAGTGTCAAGACAAGGGGGCAGTACTTC.

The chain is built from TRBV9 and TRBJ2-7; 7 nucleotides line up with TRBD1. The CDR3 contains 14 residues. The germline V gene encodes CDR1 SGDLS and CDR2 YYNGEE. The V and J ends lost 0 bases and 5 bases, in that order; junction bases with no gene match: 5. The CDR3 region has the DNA TGTGCCAGCAGCGTAGCTACAGGGGTCCACGAGCAGTACTTC. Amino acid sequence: CASSVATGVHEQYF.